The clone carrying this T cell receptor beta chain came up a few times. Its cognate antigen is unknown. Each CDR3 protein is one row after TCRdb ran MiXCR on the reads. The table shows fewer than 350,000 distinct CDR3 sequences, with around 29% occurring only once. V dropped 4 bases and J dropped 7 bases, with 11 bases sitting between them. The CDR3 has 13 amino acids. CDR1 and CDR2 from the germline V gene are SGHAT and FQDESV (reference sequence). The entry originates in a study of T cell repertoires in cytomegalovirus infection. Notes on the study in general: Identification of carriers of CMV plus the relevant HLA was achieved through cumulative public TCR beta family frequency.

This sequence joins TRBV11-1 and TRBJ1-5; D is undetermined. The sequence came from a human donor in good health (CMV status not recorded). Some clones in this sample may be carry-over from other donors' samples. Source: cultured PBMCs, taken from culture after CMV antigen stimulation. The CDR3 reads CASSWRVGQPQHF. The CDR3 DNA reads TGTGCCAGCAGCTGGAGGGTCGGACAGCCCCAGCATTTT.